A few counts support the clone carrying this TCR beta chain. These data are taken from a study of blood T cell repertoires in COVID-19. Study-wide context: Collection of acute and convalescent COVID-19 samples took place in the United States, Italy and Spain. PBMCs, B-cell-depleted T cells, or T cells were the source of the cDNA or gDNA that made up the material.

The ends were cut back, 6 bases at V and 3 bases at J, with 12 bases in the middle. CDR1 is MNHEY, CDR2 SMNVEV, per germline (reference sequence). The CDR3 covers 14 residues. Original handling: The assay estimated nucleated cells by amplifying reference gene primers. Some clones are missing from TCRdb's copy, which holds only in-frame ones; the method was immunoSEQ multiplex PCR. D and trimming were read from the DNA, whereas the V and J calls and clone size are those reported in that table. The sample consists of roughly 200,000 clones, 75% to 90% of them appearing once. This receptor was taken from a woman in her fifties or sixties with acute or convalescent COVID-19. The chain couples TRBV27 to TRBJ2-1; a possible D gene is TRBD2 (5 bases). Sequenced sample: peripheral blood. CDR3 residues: CASRPAGNYNEQFF. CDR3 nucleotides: TGTGCCAGCAGACCCGCCGGGAACTACAATGAGCAGTTCTTC.